This T cell receptor beta chain was recovered during a study of blood T cells in healthy people across ages. Germline CDR1 reads GTSNPN; CDR2 reads SVGIG (reference sequence). CDR3 size: 13 residues. The V and J ends lost 4 bases and 6 bases respectively, with 14 bases between them. This clonotype was counted between two and nine times. Primed by a sample-barcoded 5' primer and a J-beta primer mix, a second PCR proceeded for 7 to 11 cycles. TCRdb itself ran the 5' RACE reads through MiXCR, one entry per CDR3 protein. The sample consists of 920,000 or so distinct CDR3 sequences, 40% to 45% of them appearing once.

The clonotype comes from a woman between 55 and 75 years old in good health. The chain is built from TRBV30 and TRBJ2-3; D may be TRBD2 (5 bases). What was sequenced was blood. The CDR3 DNA sequence: TGTGCCTGGAACCCACTTTTAGCGGATACGCAGTATTTT. Protein product: CAWNPLLADTQYF.